Described below is a single T cell receptor beta chain sequence and its context. This clonotype appeared a single time. The antigen this receptor binds is unknown. The input lacks base qualities; no much larger clone sits a single base away. One read gives only weak evidence. The TCR beta CDR3 regions were amplified from RNA transcripts. The TCR CDR3 was subjected to a first round of RT-PCR using the HTBI primer set and the Qiagen OneStep RT-PCR kit. A second multiplex PCR round built the libraries, followed by size selection and purification. Sequencing of the libraries was done on an Illumina HiSeq2000 using paired-end 100 bp reads. As for how the authors treated the data: SOAPnuke was used to process the raw data, throwing out any read that contained adapters or uncalled bases, had a mean Phred below 15, or lacked an exact constant-primer or identifier match. High-quality paired reads were merged using COPE v1.2.5, and each unique nucleotide sequence was defined as a clonotype. MiTCR v1.1 was used to align the clonotypes against IMGT TRBV, TRBD and TRBJ reference segments. The analysis was restricted to V-J combinations with a frequency above 0.0001, which together covered approximately 99% of the repertoires. The TCS score was defined as the ratio of F50 (clonal expansion) to E x V (chaos), calculated using BLOSUM62-based TCRdist between CDR3 peptides within each V-J. Welch's t-statistics and random forest reduced fewer than 550 V-J features to 10 to 15, which were used in a naive Bayes classifier (R e1071). Clones were called with MiXCR by TCRdb after fastp trimmed the public reads at Q25, and only in-frame beta chains were retained. Entries that share a CDR3 protein sequence are merged under the most common genes and DNA. The V and J calls here are based on TCRdb, not the publication. The sample profile shows under 250,000 distinct CDR3 sequences; 24% of them were found once. Of the sample, roughly 35% falls within the top ten clones.

Germline trimming amounts to 6 bases on V and 12 bases on J, with 10 as the count of junction bases outside the gene matches. The CDR3 runs 14 amino acids, cysteine and phenylalanine included. Just the 42-base CDR3 DNA is kept, in frame starting at base 1. Sequences SNHLY (CDR1) and FYNNEI (CDR2) are obtained from the germline V gene. This sample was included in a study of T cells in Graves' hyperthyroidism and ophthalmopathy (dated by TCRdb to between 2018 and 2020). For the study in its entirety: Peripheral blood samples were taken at initial diagnosis, before any treatment was given. To identify TCR V-J signatures that set the groups apart, the researchers used a discovery cohort of 90 to 100 patients, made up of 40 to 45 with Graves' ophthalmopathy and 55 to 65 with stable Graves' hyperthyroidism. An independent validation cohort of 18 to 20 hyperthyroidism patients and approximately 15 patients who later progressed to ophthalmopathy tested prospective prediction of ophthalmopathy. The 100 or so discovery patients were randomly divided into training and test sets at a 7:3 ratio. In six Graves' hyperthyroidism patients, the study also compared T-cell repertoires from thyroid tissue with T-cell repertoires from blood. After sampling, hyperthyroidism patients received methimazole starting at 30 mg daily, and ophthalmopathy patients received high-dose intravenous methylprednisolone. The paper reports TCR Vbeta CDR3 sequencing of 135 peripheral blood samples: some 41 ophthalmopathy, over 70 hyperthyroidism and approximately 17 progressor patients.

Results the study describes overall, beyond this receptor: Most expanded thyroid clonotypes (frequency above 0.001) were also detected in blood, suggesting blood repertoires may reflect thyroid immune responses. No statistical method was used to set the sample size in advance, and investigators knew the group allocation. In validation, the model predicted progression to ophthalmopathy with approximately 71% sensitivity and about 72% specificity, a median of 6.5 months before onset. In cross-validation, a model built on a 13 V-J signature told ophthalmopathy apart from stable hyperthyroidism with 87.88% sensitivity and around 81% specificity, and in testing the same model reached 80%/75%.

Moderately to severely active disease, a Clinical Activity Score of at least 3, a NOSPECS grade of at least 4, and a duration under 3 months were present in ophthalmopathy patients. Any patient with an uncontrolled infection, another autoimmune disease, pregnancy or lactation was excluded. Diagnoses relied on clinical symptoms, serum thyroxine and TRAb, thyroid ultrasound and orbital computed tomography. PBMCs were isolated from about 9.1 ml of fresh peripheral blood by Ficoll-Paque density gradient centrifugation. Trizol reagent was used to extract total RNA, and RNA quality was then checked on an Agilent 2100 Bioanalyzer.

The material sequenced was blood. This TCR was recovered from a woman between 35 and 50 years old with Graves' ophthalmopathy. The rearranged chain carries TRBV2 and TRBJ2-7; TRBD2 matches 14 bases in the middle. CDR3 loop: CASRAGTSGGELYF. The bases are TGTGCCAGCAGGGCAGGGACTAGCGGGGGAGAGTTGTACTTC.